Listed below are T cell receptor beta chains from one sample, sequenced in a study of tumor-infiltrating lymphocytes in primary liver carcinoma. TCRdb recomputed calls from the multiplex PCR reads with MiXCR, one row per CDR3 protein. The data hold just over 300,000 distinct CDR3 sequences, with approximately 54% observed a single time. Material: peripheral blood. Receptors originate from a woman under 40 with primary liver carcinoma and hepatitis B virus infection. CDR3s include the opening cysteine and the closing phenylalanine or tryptophan. Some rows mark clone size as missing; the rest say once, few, many or name a class of expanded clone.

clone size	V gene	J gene	CDR3 protein
many	TRBV6-5	TRBJ2-7	CASSTKAGVDEQYF
few	TRBV6-2/TRBV6-3	TRBJ2-7	CASSLGRTYEQYF
many	TRBV12-3/TRBV12-4	TRBJ1-6	CASGNLGQGNSPLHF
-	TRBV19	TRBJ2-3	CASSARTTYTDTQYF
once	TRBV10-2	TRBJ2-3	CATSGGMREVQVDTHYF
-	TRBV6-2/TRBV6-3	TRBJ1-3	CASSYPTASSGNTIYF
-	TRBV11-1	TRBJ2-1	CASSLLLAVDSEQFF
-	TRBV6-5	TRBJ2-6	CASSFRGVSGANVVTF
-	TRBV14	-	CASSQVWGDTQHF
-	TRBV25-1	TRBJ2-3	CASSEFGQGESQYF
few	TRBV6-6	TRBJ2-1	CASSSHVQIGEQFF
-	TRBV12-5	TRBJ2-3	CASGLGIAGRTDTQYF
few	TRBV14	TRBJ1-1	CASSQSIVTEAFF
many	TRBV6-1	TRBJ2-6	CASSERSSGANVLTF
many	TRBV11-3	TRBJ2-5	CASSWGGGPGETQYF
many	TRBV12-3/TRBV12-4	TRBJ2-7	CASSSLTSGAGRQYF
many	TRBV11-3	TRBJ2-5	CASSAVGETQYF
-	TRBV6-1	TRBJ2-2	CASSEITGYLANTGELFF
-	TRBV10-2	TRBJ1-2	CTSSGSNYGYTF
many	TRBV6-5	TRBJ2-7	CASSRDSTGGYEQYF
-	TRBV29-1	TRBJ2-1	CSVDLAGVYKEQFF
-	TRBV6-6	TRBJ2-1	CASSLGGKRDIEQFF
-	TRBV6-6	-	CASISQGGLQPQYF
-	TRBV4-1	TRBJ2-3	CASSQDLRSGSSADTQYF
-	TRBV11-3	TRBJ2-2	CASSILAGPATGELLF
-	TRBV11-2	TRBJ2-1	CAIILALASYNEQFF
-	TRBV5-1	TRBJ2-5	CASSGGGDETQYF
many	TRBV6-5	TRBJ2-7	CASSYTEQGLGEQYF
-	TRBV6-5	TRBJ2-5	CAGWGAYGDQYF
-	TRBV12-3/TRBV12-4	TRBJ1-4	CASSSGQGFNEKLFF
many	TRBV28	TRBJ2-1	CASSLTVAGRNEQFF
-	TRBV19	TRBJ1-5	CASVISFGQPQHF
-	TRBV4-1	TRBJ1-1	CVSSQGVLTTEAFF
few	TRBV28	TRBJ1-5	CASSSKRGGNQPQHF
-	TRBV5-4	TRBJ2-1	CASSPPTPLDEQSF
-	TRBV6-5	TRBJ2-5	CANRGVGETQYF
many	TRBV7-2	TRBJ2-7	CASSLSSGIYEQYF
-	TRBV12-3/TRBV12-4	TRBJ2-6	CASKKGGGANVVTF
few	TRBV7-9	TRBJ2-7	CASSLVSTDSEQYF
-	TRBV29-1	TRBJ2-7	CSVVVRGSHEQYF
once	TRBV11-2	TRBJ2-1	CASTLSNEQFF
-	TRBV4-2	TRBJ1-1	CVSSRTGTNTEAFF
-	TRBV6-6	TRBJ1-4	CASSYPWGVNEELFF
few	TRBV7-9	TRBJ1-6	CASSVRVQDSPLHF
many	TRBV12-3/TRBV12-4	TRBJ1-6	CASSYGIRGDSPLHF
once	TRBV28	TRBJ2-3	CVSTLDDGITDTQYF
-	TRBV14	TRBJ2-7	CVSSQGGWLAGVSTSIYF
-	TRBV6-2/TRBV6-3	TRBJ1-5	CASRPHLLTGNQPQHF
few	TRBV6-2/TRBV6-3	TRBJ1-5	CASSYLGKPLLGPQHF
many	TRBV29-1	TRBJ2-7	CSVEHGSYEQYF
-	TRBV6-1	TRBJ1-5	CASSEVPGYETGYPNQPQHF
-	TRBV11-3	TRBJ2-7	CACSDRGRHEQYF
many	TRBV4-2	TRBJ2-3	CASSHLAGGETDTQYF
-	TRBV28	TRBJ1-4	CASSLSGANEKLFF
many	TRBV11-2	TRBJ2-2	CASSLDNANTGELFF
-	TRBV21-1	TRBJ2-7	CASSKTNCGGDEQYF
-	TRBV6-1	TRBJ2-7	CASSDLLAGGTSYKQYF
few	TRBV7-8	TRBJ2-6	CASSLLGVGGANVLTF
-	TRBV19	TRBJ1-1	CASSINGMNTEAFF